This T cell receptor beta chain was identified during a study of Graves' ophthalmopathy and Graves' hyperthyroidism. Study background: Ophthalmopathy absent within 18 months of follow-up marked hyperthyroidism as stable. Study-level findings and limits: The model predicted progression of ophthalmopathy with a sensitivity of roughly 71%, and its specificity was about 76%.

Researchers took RNA transcripts and amplified TCR beta CDR3 regions from them. Second-round multiplex PCR came after a first-round RT-PCR that employed HTBI primers. From the multiplex PCR reads, TCRdb called clonotypes with MiXCR, one entry per CDR3 protein. The repertoire holds about 1.1 million distinct CDR3 sequences, with roughly 35% as singletons. About this clonotype: No antigen is known for it.

CDR3 length: 11 amino acids. Trimming took 8 bases from V and 6 from J, leaving 13 bases between them. Germline assignment: CDR1 SQVTM and CDR2 ANQGSEA. The source is an adult man with Graves' hyperthyroidism. This rearrangement joins TRBV29-1 to TRBJ1-2, with unresolved D. Specimen: peripheral blood or thyroid tissue (not recorded which). The CDR3 here is CSPTDIDGYTF. The CDR3 region has the DNA TGCAGCCCAACTGATATCGATGGCTACACCTTC.